This T cell receptor (beta chain) originates from a study of PD-1 blockade in classical Hodgkin lymphoma. Findings and caveats of the study: Whoever responded completely had baseline diversity much like that seen in newly diagnosed patients. The repertoire differences lack a defined cause, possibly disease activity or prior therapy.

Some clones are missing from TCRdb's copy, which holds only in-frame ones; the method was immunoSEQ multiplex PCR. The profile shows over 90,000 clones, about 88% of them singletons. Each of the patients experienced relapse following autologous stem cell transplantation, and their brentuximab vedotin exposure differed. A word on this clone: What it binds is not known.

This CDR3 comprises 15 residues. V gave up 8 bases and J gave up 8 bases, with 21 bases separating them. Germline assignment: CDR1 MNHEY and CDR2 SMNVEV (reference sequence). The source of this sequence is a human donor with classical Hodgkin lymphoma. Sequenced material: peripheral blood mononuclear cells (PBMCs), taken before the second cycle of nivolumab. The genes are TRBV27 and TRBJ1-4, with D possibly TRBD1 on 5 matching bases. The CDR3 spells CASRRGRERGEKLFF. CDR3 nucleotides: TGTGCCAGCCGAAGGGGAAGGGAACGGGGGGAAAAACTGTTTTTT.